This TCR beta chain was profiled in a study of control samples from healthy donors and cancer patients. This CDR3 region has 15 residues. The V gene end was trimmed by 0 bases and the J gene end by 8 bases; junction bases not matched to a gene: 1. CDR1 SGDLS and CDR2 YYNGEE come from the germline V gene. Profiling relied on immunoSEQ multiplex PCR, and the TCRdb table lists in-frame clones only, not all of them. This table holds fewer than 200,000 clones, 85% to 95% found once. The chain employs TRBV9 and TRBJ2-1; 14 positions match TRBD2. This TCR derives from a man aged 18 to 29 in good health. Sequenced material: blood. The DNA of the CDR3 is TGTGCCAGCAGCGTAGGACTAGCGGGGGGGCATGAGCAGTTCTTC. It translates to CASSVGLAGGHEQFF.